This TCR beta chain was documented in a study of STAT5B mutations in CD4+ large granular lymphocyte leukemia. Study context: Among healthy controls, a particular HLA allele went with more CDR3 'QG' motifs.

TCRdb's table, derived via immunoSEQ multiplex PCR, lists solely in-frame clones and lacks some. The data contain some 51,000 clones, 65% to 85% of them seen just once; the ten biggest clones take up 0.3% to 0.4%. CDR1 and CDR2 from the germline V gene are MRHNA and SNTAGT. CDR3 length equals 15 residues. After removal of 4 bases from V and 8 bases from J, the junction contained 11 bases not matched to a gene. The sequence was collected from a human donor in good health. The chain links TRBV6-4 to TRBJ2-1; 7 bases map to TRBD2. The source material was CD4+ T cells from blood buffy coats. CDR3 sequence reads: CASSGGAGLVYEQFF. CDR3 coding DNA: TGTGCCAGCAGTGGCGGAGCGGGGCTGGTCTATGAGCAGTTCTTC.